Below are 8 T cell receptor beta chains sequenced from a single sample in a study of CD8 T cells in Susac syndrome. Reverse transcription used about 0.45 to 1 ug RNA and random hexamers. Each CDR3 protein gets one entry after TCRdb re-called the immunoSEQ multiplex PCR reads with MiXCR. The sample lists 130,000 to 150,000 distinct CDR3 sequences, around 94% occurring once. Sample: CD8+ T cells from PBMCs. These receptors were obtained from a human donor in good health.

The chain couples TRBV15 to TRBJ2-7; the D gene is possibly TRBD2 (5 bases). Germline V gene sequence: CDR1 LNHNV, CDR2 YYDKDF (reference sequence). V was pared by 3 bases and J by 5 bases, with 11 bases between. This CDR3 has 13 amino acids. The chain's CDR3 is CATSRPLGDEQYF. The CDR3 nucleotides are TGTGCCACCAGCAGGCCCCTCGGGGACGAGCAGTACTTC.

The chain carries TRBV27 and TRBJ1-5; 11 bases agree with TRBD1. The germline gives CDR1 MNHEY, CDR2 SMNVEV (reference sequence). This CDR3 has 15 residues. With 3 bases clipped from V and 3 bases from J, the junction kept 1 base outside the gene matches. The DNA for the CDR3 is TGTGCCAGCAGTTTGGACAGGGGGCTCAATCAGCCCCAGCATTTT. It translates to CASSLDRGLNQPQHF.

The chain links TRBV7-2 to TRBJ2-5; D gene ambiguous. Germline CDR1 is SGHTA and CDR2 is FQGNSA. Trimming removed 3 bases from V and 5 bases from J, with 10 bases in between. The CDR3 extends over 13 amino acids. CDR3 region: CASSFTPAETQYF. CDR3 nucleotides: TGTGCCAGCAGCTTTACACCGGCGGAGACCCAGTACTTC.

The chain employs TRBV7-6 and TRBJ2-3, with 8 bases fitting TRBD2. This CDR3 is built from 16 residues. Trimming took 1 base from V and 3 from J; bases not matched to a gene: 6. Germline V gene sequence: CDR1 SGHVS, CDR2 FNYEAQ. The CDR3 coding sequence is TGTGCCAGCAGCTTAGGTAGCGGGACTGTTACAGATACGCAGTATTTT. Protein: CASSLGSGTVTDTQYF.

The gene calls are TRBV6-2 or TRBV6-3 and TRBJ1-2; weak D call: TRBD1 (5 bases). CDR1 and CDR2 (germline): MNHEY, SVGEGT. The CDR3 is 16 amino acids. V lost 0 bases and J lost 6, with 17 bases in between. As DNA, the CDR3 is TGTGCCAGCAGTTACTCGCGACAGACAATTTCTGATGGCTACACCTTC. As protein: CASSYSRQTISDGYTF.

The J gene is TRBJ1-5, the V gene TRBV27; no definite D call. Germline V gene sequence: CDR1 MNHEY, CDR2 SMNVEV (reference sequence). V dropped 3 bases and J dropped 6 bases, with 18 bases sitting between them. The CDR3 runs to 16 residues. The CDR3 loop is CASSLIFGVAGQPQHF. The CDR3 nucleotides read TGTGCCAGCAGTTTGATATTCGGGGTAGCAGGTCAGCCCCAGCATTTT.

The chain links TRBV20-1 to TRBJ2-7; 7 positions agree with TRBD2. Germline values: CDR1 DFQATT, CDR2 SNEGSKA (reference sequence). V lost 3 bases to trimming and J lost 2 bases; unmatched junction nucleotides: 13. The CDR3 is 16 residues long. The CDR3 nucleotides are TGCAGTGCTAGGCCCCTCACTAGCGACAACCCCTACGAGCAGTACTTC. Protein sequence: CSARPLTSDNPYEQYF.

The chain combines TRBV19 with TRBJ1-1; D possibly corresponds to TRBD1 (5 bases). This CDR3 comprises 15 residues. Germline CDR1 and CDR2: LNHDA and SQIVND (reference sequence). V lost 4 bases, J lost 4 bases, and 16 bases lay in between. CDR3 region: CASSTTGLSGTEAFF. CDR3 nucleotides: TGTGCCAGTAGTACTACAGGATTGTCGGGCACTGAAGCTTTCTTT.